This TCR beta chain was captured in a study of T cell responses to AZD1222 COVID-19 vaccine. The CDR3 spans 14 residues. Germline assignment: CDR1 SGHAT and CDR2 FQNNGV. V lost 1 base, J lost 0 bases, and 7 bases lay in between. The table came from immunoSEQ multiplex PCR; TCRdb's copy has only in-frame clones and leaves some out. Among approximately 91,000 clones, approximately 90% were seen once, and the ten largest hold about an eighth. Findings and caveats of the study: Spike-specific TCR breadth and depth both grew after two AZD1222 doses. White British donors predominated, females outnumbered males, and clonal diversity was possibly underestimated. Dominant at 160-218 and 743-854, vaccine-associated CD4 TCRs also spanned spike. The study identified only five to seven AZD1222 recipients as seropositive at baseline.

A remark on this clone: Its antigen is not identified.

The V call is TRBV11-2, the J call TRBJ2-7; D might be TRBD1 (6 bases). The clonotype was recovered from an adult in good health. The material sequenced was peripheral blood, taken on day 0 of AZD1222 vaccination. CDR3 sequence (DNA): TGTGCCAGCAGCTTAGGGACAGTCTCCTACGAGCAGTACTTC. Its translation: CASSLGTVSYEQYF.